This TCR beta chain was sequenced in a study of cytomegalovirus exposure and HLA in healthy donors. Notes on the study in general: TCR beta sequences reportedly predicted most subjects' HLA-A and HLA-B alleles accurately. Information on immune exposure was restricted to one variable (CMV serostatus).

60 Vbeta and 13 Jbeta primers were used in PCR. This table comes from immunoSEQ multiplex PCR, and its TCRdb copy is limited to in-frame clones, with some not included. The repertoire holds roughly 150,000 clones, approximately 80% seen once, with roughly an eighth in the top ten. The CDR3 totals 13 residues. CDR1 is LNHDA, CDR2 SQIVND, per germline (reference sequence). Trimming shortened V by 5 bases and J by 3 bases, and 9 bases separated the two germline ends. On this clone: Its target is not known.

The clonotype originates from a woman aged 40 to 55 in good health and CMV-seronegative. What was sequenced was PBMCs. The rearrangement joins TRBV19 to TRBJ2-3; D is possibly TRBD2 (5 bases). The CDR3 is CASSQDWTDTQYF. DNA for the CDR3: TGTGCCAGTAGTCAGGACTGGACAGATACGCAGTATTTT.